The 19 T cell receptor beta chains listed next were all sequenced from one sample in a study of blood T cells in healthy people across ages. Combining a sample-barcoded 5' primer with a J-beta primer mix, a second PCR ran for about 6 to 12 cycles. TCRdb re-derived calls from the 5' RACE reads in MiXCR, one entry per CDR3 protein. The sample holds hundreds of thousands of distinct CDR3 sequences, 60% to 80% seen once. Material for sequencing was blood. The receptor set was obtained from a man aged 30 to 45 in good health.

The chain is built from TRBV5-1 and TRBJ2-5; 9 nucleotides align to TRBD1. Trimming cost V 0 bases and J 4 bases; bases outside gene matches: 4. In germline, CDR1 is SGHRS, CDR2 YFSETQ. This CDR3 region has 15 residues. In nucleotides, the CDR3 is TGCGCCAGCAGCTTGGAACAGGGGGCAGGAGAGACCCAGTACTTC. Translated: CASSLEQGAGETQYF.

The rearrangement uses TRBV12-3 or TRBV12-4 and TRBJ1-1; 9 nucleotides line up with TRBD1. The CDR3 runs to 14 residues. The trim removed 6 bases at V and 1 base at J, leaving 3 bases unmatched. DNA of the CDR3: TGTGCCAGCAGCCGGACAGGGGCGAACACTGAAGCTTTCTTT. As protein: CASSRTGANTEAFF.

The rearrangement links TRBV4-2 to TRBJ2-1; D is perhaps TRBD2 (5 bases). V dropped 1 base and J dropped 4 bases, with 11 bases sitting between them. CDR3 length equals 15 residues. Germline CDR1 LGHNA, CDR2 YNFKEQ. The CDR3 spells CASSQGLTHYNEQFF. The CDR3 bases are TGTGCCAGCAGCCAAGGACTAACTCATTACAATGAGCAGTTCTTC.

There are a few counts of this clonotype. CDR3 sequence (DNA): TGTGCCAGCAGCTCACATGGGACTAGCGGGGGGGCGTGGTTCTTC. This sequence encodes CASSSHGTSGGAWFF. The V and J genes are TRBV7-2 and TRBJ2-1, with 16 bases fitting TRBD2. The trim removed 4 bases at V and 15 bases at J, leaving 9 bases unmatched. CDR3 length: 15 residues. Germline V gene lookup returns CDR1 SGHTA and CDR2 FQGNSA.

The sample holds a few counts of this clonotype. The V gene is TRBV20-1, the J gene TRBJ2-1; the match to TRBD2 covers 8 bases. Looked up from germline, CDR1 is DFQATT and CDR2 is SNEGSKA (reference sequence). This CDR3 region has 14 residues. V lost 3 bases, J lost 3 bases, and 4 bases stayed unmatched. The CDR3 DNA reads TGCAGTGCTAGTTCGCTAGCGGGCTACAATGAGCAGTTCTTC. Translating gives CSASSLAGYNEQFF.

Note on this clonotype: Since a much larger clone is just one base distant, this may be a read error. V usage is TRBV5-6 and J usage is TRBJ2-1; weak D call: TRBD1 (5 bases). Per germline, CDR1 SGHDT and CDR2 YYEEEE. The V gene lost 2 bases and the J gene lost 12 bases, with 9 bases spanning the gap. This CDR3 region has 11 residues. CDR3 in amino acids: CASSFRGGQFF. CDR3 coding DNA: TGTGCCAGCAGCTTTAGGGGTGGGCAGTTCTTC.

This chain connects TRBV9 to TRBJ2-7; 8 bases line up with TRBD1. This CDR3 is built from 16 residues. Per germline, CDR1 SGDLS and CDR2 YYNGEE. The J segment lost 2 bases and the V segment lost 0 bases, leaving 7 bases of the junction unmatched. CDR3 sequence: CASSVGIDRGPYEQYF. The CDR3 bases are TGTGCCAGCAGCGTAGGAATCGACAGGGGACCCTACGAGCAGTACTTC.

This clonotype has more than one count but fewer than ten. This sequence joins TRBV7-9 and TRBJ2-7; tentatively, D is TRBD1 (6 bases). Germline CDR1 is SEHNR and CDR2 is FQNEAQ (reference sequence). V lost 5 bases, J lost 7 bases, and 24 bases lay in between. The CDR3 has 16 residues. The CDR3 sequence is CASSPPYRVSYNEQYF. CDR3 DNA sequence: TGTGCCAGCAGCCCTCCCTACAGGGTTTCCTACAATGAGCAGTACTTC. The full variable domain, in which reference TRBV7-9 and TRBJ2-7 provide the parts outside the CDR3, is DTGVSQNPRHKITKRGQNVTFRCDPISEHNRLYWYRQTLGQGPEFLTYFQNEAQLEKSRLLSDRFSAERPKGSFSTLEIQRTEQGDSAMYLCASSPPYRVSYNEQYFGPGTRLTVT.

V gene TRBV20-1 combines with J gene TRBJ2-7; D gene uncertain. The length of the CDR3 is 14 residues. Trimming took off 3 bases at V and 0 bases at J, with 12 bases between the two ends. Germline CDR1 DFQATT, CDR2 SNEGSKA (reference sequence). CDR3 nucleotides: TGCAGTGCTAGCCCAATAACATCCTCCTACGAGCAGTACTTC. Encoded protein: CSASPITSSYEQYF.

V gene TRBV20-1 combines with J gene TRBJ2-7; the D gene is possibly TRBD1 (6 bases). The length of the CDR3 is 15 residues. V lost 4 bases, J lost 3 bases, and 19 bases lay in between. From germline, CDR1 is DFQATT and CDR2 SNEGSKA (reference sequence). The CDR3 loop reads CSATYPRTEDYEQYF. Here the CDR3 DNA reads TGCAGTGCTACCTATCCTCGGACAGAAGACTACGAGCAGTACTTC.

In its sample, this clonotype was seen a few times. J is TRBJ2-6 and V is TRBV29-1; TRBD1 aligns across 8 bases. In germline, CDR1 is SQVTM, CDR2 ANQGSEA. V lost 4 bases, J lost 1 base, and 6 bases stayed unmatched. This CDR3 is 16 amino acids long. DNA of the CDR3: TGCAGCGTTGTTGGGACAGGAGCATCTGGGGCCAACGTCCTGACTTTC. This gives the protein CSVVGTGASGANVLTF. Using reference TRBV29-1 and TRBJ2-6 for the parts outside the CDR3, the full variable domain is SAVISQKPSRDICQRGTSLTIQCQVDSQVTMMFWYRQQPGQSLTLIATANQGSEATYESGFVIDKFPISRPNLTFSTLTVSNMSPEDSSIYLCSVVGTGASGANVLTFGAGSRLTVL.

The V and J genes are TRBV29-1 and TRBJ2-1, with 8 nucleotides matching TRBD2. Germline V gene lookup returns CDR1 SQVTM and CDR2 ANQGSEA. After removal of 8 bases from V and 8 bases from J, the junction contained 14 bases not matched to a gene. The CDR3 spans 14 residues. As DNA, the CDR3 is TGCAGCCCAGCGGGGCGAGCGGGGGCCGATGAGCAGTTCTTC. Translation: CSPAGRAGADEQFF.

This chain joins TRBV10-3 and TRBJ1-6, with D possibly matching TRBD1 (5 bases). Trimming took off 0 bases at V and 7 bases at J, with 13 bases between the two ends. Germline V gene lookup returns CDR1 ENHRY and CDR2 SYGVKD. This CDR3 spans 16 amino acids. For the CDR3, the DNA is TGTGCCATCAGTGAGTCGTACCAGGGAACAAATTCACCCCTCCACTTT. It encodes CAISESYQGTNSPLHF.

The chain is built from TRBV7-6 and TRBJ2-7, with D possibly TRBD1 on 6 matching bases. The CDR3 extends over 15 amino acids. V dropped 4 bases and J dropped 3 bases, with 16 bases sitting between them. From germline, CDR1 is SGHVS and CDR2 FNYEAQ. This CDR3 reads CASSSWTDAVYEQYF. As DNA, the CDR3 is TGTGCCAGCAGCTCCTGGACAGACGCGGTCTACGAGCAGTACTTC.

The rearrangement links TRBV6-6 to TRBJ1-2; unclear D gene. The germline V gene has CDR1 MNHNY and CDR2 SVGAGI (reference sequence). V lost 2 bases to trimming and J lost 0 bases, with 7 bases between them. This CDR3 has 14 amino acids. The CDR3 region is CASSYDGTNYGYTF. DNA of the CDR3: TGTGCCAGCAGTTACGACGGCACTAACTATGGCTACACCTTC.

The chain recombines TRBV10-3 with TRBJ2-5; no firm D call. The CDR3 contains 13 residues. Germline values: CDR1 ENHRY, CDR2 SYGVKD. V lost 0 bases and J 5 bases, leaving 7 bases between the germline ends. The DNA of the CDR3 is TGTGCCATCAGTGAGTCCGAGGTGGAGACCCAGTACTTC. This codes for CAISESEVETQYF.

This clonotype came up once. The V and J genes are TRBV29-1 and TRBJ2-7; D is perhaps TRBD1 (6 bases). Trimming took 7 bases from V and 6 from J, leaving 19 bases between them. In germline, CDR1 is SQVTM, CDR2 ANQGSEA. The CDR3 contains 13 residues. The CDR3 is CSAVRQGRGEQYF. The DNA of the CDR3 is TGCAGCGCTGTAAGGCAGGGGAGAGGCGAGCAGTACTTC.

V gene TRBV7-9 combines with J gene TRBJ1-2; D is undetermined. The V gene's germline CDR1 is SEHNR and CDR2 FQNEAQ (reference sequence). Deletions cut 5 bases from V and 4 bases from J, with 11 bases between. This CDR3 spans 13 amino acids. The DNA for the CDR3 is TGTGCCAGCAGCGGAGATCCGGGCTATGGCTACACCTTC. Its protein product is CASSGDPGYGYTF.

The chain carries TRBV10-3 and TRBJ2-4; 7 bases map to TRBD2. The better agreement between TRBJ2-7 and the DNA end casts doubt on the J call. Germline V lookup: CDR1 ENHRY, CDR2 SYGVKD. CDR3 size: 14 residues. The CDR3 here is CAISSTSGAYEQYF. The CDR3 bases are TGTGCCATCAGTTCGACCAGCGGGGCCTACGAGCAGTACTTC.